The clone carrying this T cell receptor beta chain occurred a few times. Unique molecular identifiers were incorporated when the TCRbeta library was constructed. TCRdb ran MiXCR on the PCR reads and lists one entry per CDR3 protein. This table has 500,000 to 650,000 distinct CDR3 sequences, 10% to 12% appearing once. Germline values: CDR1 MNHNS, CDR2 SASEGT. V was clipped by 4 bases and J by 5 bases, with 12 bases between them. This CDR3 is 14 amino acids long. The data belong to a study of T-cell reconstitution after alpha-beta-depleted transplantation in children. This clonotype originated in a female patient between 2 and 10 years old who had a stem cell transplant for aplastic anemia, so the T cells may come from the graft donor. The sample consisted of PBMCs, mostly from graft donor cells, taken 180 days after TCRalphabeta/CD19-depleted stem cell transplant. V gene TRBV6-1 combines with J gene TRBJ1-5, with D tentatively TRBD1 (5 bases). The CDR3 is CASSAGLGYQPQHF. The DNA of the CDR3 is TGTGCCAGCAGTGCAGGGCTTGGCTATCAGCCCCAGCATTTT.